Given below is one TCR beta chain in context. These data come from a study of OX40 agonist ivuxolimab in advanced cancers. At cycle 4 day 1, cycle 7 day 1, and baseline, blood was sampled. The CDR3 consists of 14 residues. Trimming cost V 4 bases and J 3 bases, with 12 bases left between them. Germline V gene lookup returns CDR1 LNHDA and CDR2 SQIVND (reference sequence). Profiling relied on immunoSEQ multiplex PCR, and the TCRdb table lists in-frame clones only, not all of them. Of more than 65,000 clones listed, about three quarters were seen once; the top ten hold approximately 2.5%. Source: CD4+ or CD8+ T cells sorted from blood, taken in a trial of the OX40 agonist ivuxolimab. This chain connects TRBV19 to TRBJ2-5; D possibly uses TRBD1 or TRBD2 (5 bases each). The TCR comes from an adult with an advanced solid tumor such as melanoma, head and neck, liver or kidney cancer. CDR3 region: CASSTRDGEETQYF. DNA of the CDR3: TGTGCCAGTAGTACTCGGGACGGGGAAGAGACCCAGTACTTC.